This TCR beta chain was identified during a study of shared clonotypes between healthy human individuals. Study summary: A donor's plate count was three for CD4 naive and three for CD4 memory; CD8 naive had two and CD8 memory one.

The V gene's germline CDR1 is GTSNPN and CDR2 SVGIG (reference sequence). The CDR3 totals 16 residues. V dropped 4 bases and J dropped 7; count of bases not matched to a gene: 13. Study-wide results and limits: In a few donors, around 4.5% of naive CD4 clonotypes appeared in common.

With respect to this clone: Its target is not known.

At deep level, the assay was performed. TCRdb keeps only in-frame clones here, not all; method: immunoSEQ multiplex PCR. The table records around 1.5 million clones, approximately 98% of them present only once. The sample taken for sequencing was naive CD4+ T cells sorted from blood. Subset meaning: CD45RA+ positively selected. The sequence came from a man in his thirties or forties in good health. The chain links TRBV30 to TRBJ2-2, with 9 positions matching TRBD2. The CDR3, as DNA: TGTGCCTGGATTTCACGGGTAGCGGGAGCGGGCGGGGAGCTGTTTTTT. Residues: CAWISRVAGAGGELFF.